Presented here are 7 T cell receptor beta chains from one specimen sequenced in a study of shared clonotypes between healthy human individuals. Using immunoSEQ multiplex PCR, the repertoire was profiled, and TCRdb retains in-frame clones only, with some absent. The data hold some 200,000 clones, with 65% to 80% observed a single time. Input material: memory CD4+ T cells sorted from blood. Subset in this sample: CD45RA-negative fraction. These receptors were obtained from a man between 25 and 39 years old in good health.

The gene calls are TRBV5-1 and TRBJ1-5; D unresolved. Trimming removed 3 bases at V and 7 bases at J, with 11 bases between. Germline V gene data show CDR1 as SGHRS and CDR2 as YFSETQ. CDR3 length: 13 amino acids. The CDR3 loop reads CASSSRPGQPQHF. For the CDR3, the DNA is TGCGCCAGCAGCTCCCGGCCTGGGCAGCCCCAGCATTTT.

This clone has more than one count but fewer than ten. The gene calls are TRBV5-6 and TRBJ1-2; perhaps TRBD1 as D (5 bases). Deletions cut 0 bases from V and 8 bases from J, with 14 bases between. From germline, CDR1 is SGHDT and CDR2 YYEEEE. The CDR3 consists of 14 residues. The CDR3 sequence is CASSLVQGAWGYTF. The CDR3 DNA follows: TGTGCCAGCAGCTTGGTCCAGGGCGCATGGGGCTACACCTTC.

This chain links TRBV29-1 with TRBJ1-2; 8 bases map to TRBD1. This CDR3 contains 15 residues. Germline CDR1 is SQVTM and CDR2 is ANQGSEA. The J segment lost 8 bases and the V segment lost 4 bases, leaving 15 bases of the junction unmatched. This CDR3 reads CSVGGTGLGRSGYTF. CDR3 DNA sequence: TGCAGCGTTGGTGGGACAGGTTTGGGGCGGAGCGGCTACACCTTC. Using reference TRBV29-1 and TRBJ1-2 for the parts outside the CDR3, the full variable domain is SAVISQKPSRDICQRGTSLTIQCQVDSQVTMMFWYRQQPGQSLTLIATANQGSEATYESGFVIDKFPISRPNLTFSTLTVSNMSPEDSSIYLCSVGGTGLGRSGYTFGSGTRLTVV.

Many counts were recorded for this clone. In the same sample, other DNA sequences code for this CDR3. The rearrangement uses TRBV29-1 and TRBJ2-7; TRBD1 is a possible D gene (6 bases). Between the trimmed V and J ends, which lost 4 bases and 3 bases, there was a span of 7 bases. CDR3 length: 11 residues. Germline CDR1 SQVTM, CDR2 ANQGSEA. This CDR3 reads CSVGTVYEQYF. DNA for the CDR3: TGCAGCGTTGGGACAGTCTACGAGCAGTACTTC.

This clone is termed medium-sized. The chain carries TRBV30 and TRBJ1-1; D is uncertain. V lost 0 bases and J lost 1, with 12 bases in between. This CDR3 comprises 15 residues. Germline CDR1 reads GTSNPN; CDR2 reads SVGIG (reference sequence). Here the CDR3 reads CAWSVHRMGNTEAFF. CDR3 DNA sequence: TGTGCCTGGAGTGTACACCGGATGGGGAACACTGAAGCTTTCTTT.

The chain employs TRBV5-1 and TRBJ2-2; 11 positions agree with TRBD2. From germline, CDR1 is SGHRS and CDR2 YFSETQ. CDR3 length: 15 residues. V was pared by 5 bases and J by 4 bases, with 4 bases of the junction left unmatched. CDR3 residues: CASSSGTSGTGELFF. The CDR3 nucleotides are TGCGCCAGCAGTTCCGGGACTAGCGGCACCGGGGAGCTGTTTTTT.

A note on this clone: The sample contains more than one DNA sequence encoding this CDR3. The gene calls are TRBV5-4 and TRBJ2-7, with 9 positions matching TRBD1. The J segment lost 7 bases and the V segment lost 0 bases, leaving 8 bases of the junction unmatched. The CDR3 length is 15 residues. Germline assignment: CDR1 SGHNT and CDR2 YYREEE (reference sequence). This chain's CDR3 is CASSLAETGGREQYF. The CDR3 DNA is TGTGCCAGCAGCTTGGCCGAGACAGGGGGGCGGGAGCAGTACTTC. Supplemented by reference TRBV5-4 and TRBJ2-7, the full variable domain reads ETGVTQSPTHLIKTRGQQVTLRCSSQSGHNTVSWYQQALGQGPQFIFQYYREEENGRGNFPPRFSGLQFPNYSSELNVNALELDDSALYLCASSLAETGGREQYFGPGTRLTVT.